The 20 T cell receptor beta chains presented below share a single source sample, sequenced in a study of chemoradiotherapy in HPV16-positive cancers (dated by TCRdb to 2022 to 2024). Library prep was done by the immunoSEQ multiplex PCR assay. As stored in TCRdb, this immuneACCESS dataset retains in-frame rearrangements with V and J assigned. A fraction of the clones does not appear; measured against another copy, unresolved V genes explain less than half of the discrepancy, and the remainder lacks a known reason. Present in this sample are 1,500 to 2,000 clones, approximately 89% of which were seen just once. The ten largest clones represent around an eighth of the sample. Material: tumor tissue, obtained from a patient who underwent chemoradiotherapy. The receptors here all came from a human donor with HPV-associated anogenital cancer.

This clone was seen a handful of times. The J gene is TRBJ2-3, the V gene TRBV10-2; 11 bases are shared with TRBD2. CDR1 is WSHSY, CDR2 SAAADI, per germline. The CDR3 runs 14 residues. The V segment lost 6 bases and the J segment 2 bases; nucleotides outside the gene matches: 1. This CDR3 reads CASRLAGDTDTQYF. DNA of the CDR3: TGCGCCAGCAGACTAGCGGGGGACACAGATACGCAGTATTTT.

CDR3 sequence (DNA): TGTGCCATCAGGTCGACTAGAGACACAGATACGCAGTATTTT. Amino acid sequence: CAIRSTRDTDTQYF. The chain couples TRBV10-3 to TRBJ2-3; the D gene is possibly TRBD2 (6 bases). V lost 6 bases, J lost 2 bases, and 12 bases lay in between. The length of the CDR3 is 14 residues. CDR1 ENHRY and CDR2 SYGVKD come from the germline V gene.

The chain couples TRBV10-3 to TRBJ1-1; D remains ambiguous. Germline V gene lookup returns CDR1 ENHRY and CDR2 SYGVKD. This CDR3 region has 13 residues. Trimming took 7 bases from V and 4 from J, leaving 13 bases between them. CDR3 bases: TGTGCCATCAACGATCAGACAATCACTGAAGCTTTCTTT. Translating gives CAINDQTITEAFF.

The rearrangement uses TRBV4-3 and TRBJ1-1, with TRBD1 matching 8 bases. Germline V gene sequence: CDR1 LGHNA, CDR2 YSLEER. Trimming cost V 0 bases and J 3 bases; bases outside gene matches: 6. There are 16 residues in the CDR3. The CDR3 here is CASSQDSHRGDTEAFF. The CDR3 DNA follows: TGCGCCAGCAGCCAAGATTCGCACAGGGGGGACACTGAAGCTTTCTTT.

This clone turned up a few times. The rearrangement links TRBV5-1 to TRBJ2-2; D not resolved. The germline V gene has CDR1 SGHRS and CDR2 YFSETQ. This CDR3 has 13 residues. V was clipped by 3 bases and J by 1 base, with 4 bases between them. CDR3 protein: CASSYKNTGELFF. Written as DNA, the CDR3 is TGCGCCAGCAGCTATAAGAACACCGGGGAGCTGTTTTTT.

V usage is TRBV4-1 and J usage is TRBJ2-5; no firm D call. V was cut by 0 bases and J by 7 bases, with 12 bases left in between. CDR3 size: 14 residues. Looked up from germline, CDR1 is MGHRA and CDR2 is YSYEKL. CDR3 region: CASSQDGTSRTQYF. The CDR3 DNA follows: TGCGCCAGCAGCCAAGATGGTACCAGCCGGACCCAGTACTTC.

V and J are TRBV29-1 and TRBJ1-1; D possibly corresponds to TRBD1 (5 bases). Trimming cost V 1 base and J 1 base, with 10 bases left between them. Germline loops: CDR1 SQVTM, CDR2 ANQGSEA. The CDR3 runs to 14 residues. CDR3 coding DNA: TGCAGCGTTGAAGGTACGACAGAGAACACTGAAGCTTTCTTT. Amino acids: CSVEGTTENTEAFF. The whole variable domain, remainder taken from reference TRBV29-1 and TRBJ1-1, is SAVISQKPSRDICQRGTSLTIQCQVDSQVTMMFWYRQQPGQSLTLIATANQGSEATYESGFVIDKFPISRPNLTFSTLTVSNMSPEDSSIYLCSVEGTTENTEAFFGQGTRLTVV.

The chain couples TRBV7-3 to TRBJ2-4, with TRBD2 matching over 7 bases. V dropped 5 bases and J dropped 2; count of bases not matched to a gene: 12. This CDR3 contains 17 residues. The germline CDR1 and CDR2 sequences are SGHTA and FQGTGA. CDR3 in amino acids: CASSLDGASGTKNIQYF. DNA of the CDR3: TGTGCCAGCAGCCTAGACGGGGCTAGCGGAACCAAAAACATTCAGTACTTC.

The chain uses TRBV4-1 and TRBJ2-1; 12 bases match TRBD2. With V trimmed by 2 bases and J by 4 bases, 12 bases remained unmatched. CDR1 is MGHRA, CDR2 YSYEKL, per germline. The CDR3 contains 19 residues. CDR3 nucleotide sequence: TGCGCCAGCAGCCAAACGGGACTAGCGGGTACGTCCAAGTACAATGAGCAGTTCTTC. This encodes CASSQTGLAGTSKYNEQFF.

This clone was seen a single time. This chain uses TRBV11-3 with TRBJ2-7, with TRBD2 identical over 13 bases. The CDR3 runs to 13 residues. Germline V CDR1 and CDR2: SGHNT, YENEEA. The trim removed 1 base at V and 9 bases at J, leaving 0 bases unmatched. The DNA of the CDR3 is TGTGCCAGCAGCTTAGGACTAGCGGGAGGGCAGTACTTC. Amino acids: CASSLGLAGGQYF.

The V gene is TRBV29-1, the J gene TRBJ2-2, with D uncertain. The germline V gene has CDR1 SQVTM and CDR2 ANQGSEA. V was pared by 8 bases and J by 6 bases, with 13 bases between. The CDR3 consists of 12 residues. Here the CDR3 reads CSSLLSSGELFF. The CDR3 coding sequence is TGCAGCTCCCTTTTGAGTTCCGGGGAGCTGTTTTTT.

The rearrangement links TRBV16 to TRBJ1-1; D gene uncertain. The CDR3 is 15 amino acids. CDR1 and CDR2 (germline): KGHSY, FQNENV. Trimming left V 1 base short and J 1 base short, with 10 bases between. CDR3 region: CASSQFTGQNTEAFF. The CDR3 coding sequence is TGTGCCAGCAGCCAATTTACGGGCCAGAACACTGAAGCTTTCTTT.

V gene TRBV2 combines with J gene TRBJ2-7; perhaps D is TRBD1 or TRBD2 (7 bases each). Germline V lookup: CDR1 SNHLY, CDR2 FYNNEI. The CDR3 contains 15 residues. The germline V and J ends were trimmed by 2 bases and 6 bases, with 17 bases remaining between them. The CDR3 nucleotides read TGTGCCAGCAGTGAAAATCAGGGGGGGCTGTTCGAGCAGTACTTC. It specifies CASSENQGGLFEQYF. Complete variable domain (other parts from reference TRBV2 and TRBJ2-7): EPEVTQTPSHQVTQMGQEVILRCVPISNHLYFYWYRQILGQKVEFLVSFYNNEISEKSEIFDDQFSVERPDGSNFTLKIRSTKLEDSAMYFCASSENQGGLFEQYFGPGTRLTVT.

This clone was observed a handful of times. This chain joins TRBV27 and TRBJ1-2; D is uncertain. This CDR3 comprises 15 residues. In germline, CDR1 is MNHEY, CDR2 SMNVEV (reference sequence). V lost 6 bases, J lost 1 base, and 15 bases lay in between. The CDR3 sequence: CASSPGTGLNYGYTF. The DNA of the CDR3 is TGTGCCAGCAGCCCAGGTACCGGGCTTAACTATGGCTACACCTTC.

V gene TRBV7-2 combines with J gene TRBJ2-5; D is unresolved. The CDR3 loop spans 13 amino acids. Trimming stripped 4 bases from V and 1 base from J, with 7 bases between. Germline values: CDR1 SGHTA, CDR2 FQGNSA. CDR3 sequence (DNA): TGTGCCAGCAGCTCAAACCCCCAAGAGACCCAGTACTTC. Amino acid sequence: CASSSNPQETQYF.

This clone has only one observation. This sequence joins TRBV6-5 and TRBJ1-2; 7 bases line up with TRBD1. The trim removed 2 bases at V and 2 bases at J, leaving 2 bases unmatched. The V gene's germline CDR1 is MNHEY and CDR2 SVGAGI. The length of the CDR3 is 14 residues. Here the CDR3 reads CASSYLDRNYGYTF. In DNA form, the CDR3 reads TGTGCCAGCAGTTACCTGGACAGGAACTATGGCTACACCTTC.

The chain links TRBV6-1 to TRBJ1-1; 8 nucleotides agree with TRBD1. CDR1 is MNHNS, CDR2 SASEGT, per germline. The CDR3 length is 14 residues. Trimming took 6 bases from V and 5 from J; bases not matched to a gene: 8. Written as DNA, the CDR3 is TGTGCCAGCAGCGGAGGACAGGGAAATACTGAAGCTTTCTTT. It yields the protein CASSGGQGNTEAFF.

V gene TRBV5-5 combines with J gene TRBJ1-3; perhaps TRBD1 as D (6 bases). Looked up from germline, CDR1 is SGHKS and CDR2 is YYEKEE (reference sequence). This CDR3 is built from 15 residues. V lost 2 bases to trimming and J lost 6 bases, with 15 bases between them. CDR3 sequence: CASSLAGALANTIYF. CDR3 bases: TGTGCCAGCAGCTTAGCGGGGGCCCTCGCAAACACCATATATTTT.

The chain is built from TRBV6-1 and TRBJ1-1; D gene ambiguous. Looked up from germline, CDR1 is MNHNS and CDR2 is SASEGT. Trimming stripped 2 bases from V and 6 bases from J, with 4 bases between. The length of the CDR3 is 11 residues. The CDR3 sequence: CASSEFAEAFF. The CDR3 nucleotides read TGTGCCAGCAGTGAATTCGCTGAAGCTTTCTTT.

This sequence joins TRBV28 and TRBJ2-7; 8 bases map to TRBD1. Germline CDR1 reads MDHEN; CDR2 reads SYDVKM. The V and J ends lost 2 bases and 0 bases, in that order; junction bases with no gene match: 12. This CDR3 is built from 18 residues. The CDR3 region is CASSLGQWTGNRSYEQYF. CDR3 DNA: TGTGCCAGCAGTTTAGGTCAATGGACAGGGAACCGCTCCTACGAGCAGTACTTC.